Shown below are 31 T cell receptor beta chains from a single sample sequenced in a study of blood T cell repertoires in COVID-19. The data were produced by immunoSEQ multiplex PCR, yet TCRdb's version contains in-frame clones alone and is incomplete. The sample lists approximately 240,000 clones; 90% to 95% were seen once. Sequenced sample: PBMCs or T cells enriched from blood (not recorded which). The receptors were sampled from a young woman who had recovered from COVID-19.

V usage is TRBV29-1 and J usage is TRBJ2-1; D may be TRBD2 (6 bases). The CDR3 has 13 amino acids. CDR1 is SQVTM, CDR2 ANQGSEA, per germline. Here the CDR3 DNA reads TGCACCGGCGGCGGGATACCCCTTAATGAGCAGTTCTTC. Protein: CTGGGIPLNEQFF.

In nucleotides, the CDR3 is TGTGCCAGCACCGAGGGCGAGAACACTGAAGCTTTCTTT. This gives the protein CASTEGENTEAFF. The gene calls are TRBV6-5 and TRBJ1-1; the D is unclear. V was clipped by 7 bases and J by 1 base, with 10 bases between them. Per germline, CDR1 MNHEY and CDR2 SVGAGI. The CDR3 has 13 residues.

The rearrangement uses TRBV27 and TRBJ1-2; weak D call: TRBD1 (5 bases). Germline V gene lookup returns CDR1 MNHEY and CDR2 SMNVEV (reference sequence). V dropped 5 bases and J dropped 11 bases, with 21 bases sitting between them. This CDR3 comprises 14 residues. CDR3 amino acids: CASSPAAVTVGYTF. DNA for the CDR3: TGTGCCAGCAGTCCCGCCGCCGTGACAGTGGGGTACACCTTC.

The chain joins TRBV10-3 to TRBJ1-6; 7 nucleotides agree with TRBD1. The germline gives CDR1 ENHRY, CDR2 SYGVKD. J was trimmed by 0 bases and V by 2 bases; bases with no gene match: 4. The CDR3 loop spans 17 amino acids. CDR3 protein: CAISERGQVSYNSPLHF. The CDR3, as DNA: TGTGCCATCAGTGAGAGGGGGCAGGTCTCCTATAATTCACCCCTCCACTTT.

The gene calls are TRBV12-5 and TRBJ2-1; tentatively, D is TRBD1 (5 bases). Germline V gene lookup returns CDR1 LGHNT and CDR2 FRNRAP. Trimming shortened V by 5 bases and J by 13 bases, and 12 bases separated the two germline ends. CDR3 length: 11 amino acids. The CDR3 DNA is TGTGCTAGTGGTCGATTAGACAGACAGTTCTTC. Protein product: CASGRLDRQFF. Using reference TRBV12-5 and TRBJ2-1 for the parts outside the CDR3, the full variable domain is DARVTQTPRHKVTEMGQEVTMRCQPILGHNTVFWYRQTMMQGLELLAYFRNRAPLDDSGMPKDRFSAEMPDATLATLKIQPSEPRDSAVYFCASGRLDRQFFGPGTRLTVL.

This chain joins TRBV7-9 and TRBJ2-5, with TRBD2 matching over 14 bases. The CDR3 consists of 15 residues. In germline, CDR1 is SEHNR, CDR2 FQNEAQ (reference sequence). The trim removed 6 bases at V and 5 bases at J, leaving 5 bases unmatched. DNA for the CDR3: TGTGCCAGCAGGAGACTAGCGGGAGGGCAGGAGACCCAGTACTTC. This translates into CASRRLAGGQETQYF.

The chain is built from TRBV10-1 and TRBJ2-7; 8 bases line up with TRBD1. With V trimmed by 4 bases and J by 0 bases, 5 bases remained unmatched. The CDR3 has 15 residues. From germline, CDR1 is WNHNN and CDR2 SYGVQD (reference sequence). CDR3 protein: CASSVDRGTSYEQYF. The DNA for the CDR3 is TGCGCCAGCAGTGTCGACAGGGGCACCTCCTACGAGCAGTACTTC.

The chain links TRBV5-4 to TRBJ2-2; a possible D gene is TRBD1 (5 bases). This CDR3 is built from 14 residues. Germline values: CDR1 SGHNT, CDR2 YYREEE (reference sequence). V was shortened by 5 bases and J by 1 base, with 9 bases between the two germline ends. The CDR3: CASRPTGNTGELFF. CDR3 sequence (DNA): TGTGCCAGCAGACCTACAGGGAACACCGGGGAGCTGTTTTTT.

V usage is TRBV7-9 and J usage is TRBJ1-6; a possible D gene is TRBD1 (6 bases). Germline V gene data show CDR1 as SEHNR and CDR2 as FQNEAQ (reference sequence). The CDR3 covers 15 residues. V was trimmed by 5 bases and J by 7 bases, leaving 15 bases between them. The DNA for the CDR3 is TGTGCCAGCAGCCGATACAGGGAAGGGAATTCACCCCTCCACTTT. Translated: CASSRYREGNSPLHF. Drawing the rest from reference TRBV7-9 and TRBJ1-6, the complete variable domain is DTGVSQNPRHKITKRGQNVTFRCDPISEHNRLYWYRQTLGQGPEFLTYFQNEAQLEKSRLLSDRFSAERPKGSFSTLEIQRTEQGDSAMYLCASSRYREGNSPLHFGNGTRLTVT.

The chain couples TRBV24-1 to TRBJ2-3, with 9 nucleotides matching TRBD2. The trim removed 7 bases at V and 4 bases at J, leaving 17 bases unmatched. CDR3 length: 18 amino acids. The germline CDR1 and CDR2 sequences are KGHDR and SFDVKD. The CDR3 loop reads CATSPAGRGRARPDTQYF. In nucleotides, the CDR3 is TGTGCCACCAGCCCCGCCGGTCGCGGGAGGGCCCGGCCAGATACGCAGTATTTT.

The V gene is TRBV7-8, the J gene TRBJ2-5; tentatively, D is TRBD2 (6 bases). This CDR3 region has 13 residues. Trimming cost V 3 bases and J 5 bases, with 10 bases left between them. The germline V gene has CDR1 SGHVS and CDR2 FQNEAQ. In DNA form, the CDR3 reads TGTGCCAGCAGCTTTCGGGGGAGGGAGACCCAGTACTTC. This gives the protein CASSFRGRETQYF.

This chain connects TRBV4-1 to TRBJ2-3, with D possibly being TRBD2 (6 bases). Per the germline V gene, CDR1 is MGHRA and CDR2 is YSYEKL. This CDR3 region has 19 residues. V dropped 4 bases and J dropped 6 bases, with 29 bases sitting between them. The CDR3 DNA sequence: TGCGCCAGCAGCCCCCGAGGTTTAGCGGCTGGGGTAGGTAGGGATACGCAGTATTTT. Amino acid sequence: CASSPRGLAAGVGRDTQYF.

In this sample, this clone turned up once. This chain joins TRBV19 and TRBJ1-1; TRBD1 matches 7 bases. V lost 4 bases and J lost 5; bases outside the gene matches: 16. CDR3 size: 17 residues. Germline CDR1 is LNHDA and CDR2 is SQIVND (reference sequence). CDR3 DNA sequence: TGTGCCAGTAGTACCAACCGCTTCGGACAGGCTTCTACTGAAGCTTTCTTT. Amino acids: CASSTNRFGQASTEAFF.

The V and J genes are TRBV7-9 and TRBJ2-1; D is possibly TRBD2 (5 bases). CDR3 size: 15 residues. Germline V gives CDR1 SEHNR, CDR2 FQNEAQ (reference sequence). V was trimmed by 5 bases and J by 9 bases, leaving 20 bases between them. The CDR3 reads CASSHMKGGAGEQFF. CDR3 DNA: TGTGCCAGCAGCCATATGAAAGGAGGCGCGGGTGAGCAGTTCTTC.

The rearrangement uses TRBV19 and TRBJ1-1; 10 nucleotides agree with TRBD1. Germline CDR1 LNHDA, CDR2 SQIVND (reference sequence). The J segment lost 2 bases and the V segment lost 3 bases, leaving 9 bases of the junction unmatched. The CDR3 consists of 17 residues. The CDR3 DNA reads TGTGCCAGTAGTATGGGACAGGGGCCGACTTCTAACACTGAAGCTTTCTTT. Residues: CASSMGQGPTSNTEAFF.

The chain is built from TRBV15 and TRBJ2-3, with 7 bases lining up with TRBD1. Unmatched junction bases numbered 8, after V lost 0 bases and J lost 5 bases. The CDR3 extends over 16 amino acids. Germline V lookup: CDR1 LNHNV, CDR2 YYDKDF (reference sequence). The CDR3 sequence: CATSREGRGSGDTQYF. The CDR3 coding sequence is TGTGCCACCAGCAGAGAGGGCAGGGGGTCAGGAGATACGCAGTATTTT. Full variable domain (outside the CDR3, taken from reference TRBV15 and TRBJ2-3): DAMVIQNPRYQVTQFGKPVTLSCSQTLNHNVMYWYQQKSSQAPKLLFHYYDKDFNNEADTPDNFQSRRPNTSFCFLDIRSPGLGDTAMYLCATSREGRGSGDTQYFGPGTRLTVL.

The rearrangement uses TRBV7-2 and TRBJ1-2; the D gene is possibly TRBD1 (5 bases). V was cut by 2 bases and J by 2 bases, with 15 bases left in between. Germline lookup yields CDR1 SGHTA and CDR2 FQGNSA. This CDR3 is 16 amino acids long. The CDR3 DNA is TGTGCCAGCAGCTTAACAGGAAGAGTCGCGAACTATGGCTACACCTTC. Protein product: CASSLTGRVANYGYTF. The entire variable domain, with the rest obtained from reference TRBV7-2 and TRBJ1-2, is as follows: GAGVSQSPSNKVTEKGKDVELRCDPISGHTALYWYRQSLGQGLEFLIYFQGNSAPDKSGLPSDRFSAERTGGSVSTLTIQRTQQEDSAVYLCASSLTGRVANYGYTFGSGTRLTVV.

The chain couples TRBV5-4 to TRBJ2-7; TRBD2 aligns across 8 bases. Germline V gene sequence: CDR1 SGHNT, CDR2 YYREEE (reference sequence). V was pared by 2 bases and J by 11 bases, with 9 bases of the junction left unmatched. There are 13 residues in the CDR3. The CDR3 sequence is CASSLGRGLEEYF. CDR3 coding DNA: TGTGCCAGCAGCTTAGGGCGGGGACTAGAGGAGTACTTC.

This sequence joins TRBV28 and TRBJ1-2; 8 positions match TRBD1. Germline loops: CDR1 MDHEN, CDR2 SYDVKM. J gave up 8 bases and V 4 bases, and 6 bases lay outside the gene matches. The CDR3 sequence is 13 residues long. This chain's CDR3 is CASSSTGEFGYTF. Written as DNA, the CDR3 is TGTGCCAGCAGTTCGACAGGGGAGTTCGGCTACACCTTC.

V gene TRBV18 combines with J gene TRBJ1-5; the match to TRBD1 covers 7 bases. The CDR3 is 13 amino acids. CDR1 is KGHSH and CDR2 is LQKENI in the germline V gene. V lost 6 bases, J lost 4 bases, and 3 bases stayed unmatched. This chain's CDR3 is CASSQDRNQPQHF. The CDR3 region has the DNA TGTGCCAGCTCTCAGGACAGGAATCAGCCCCAGCATTTT.

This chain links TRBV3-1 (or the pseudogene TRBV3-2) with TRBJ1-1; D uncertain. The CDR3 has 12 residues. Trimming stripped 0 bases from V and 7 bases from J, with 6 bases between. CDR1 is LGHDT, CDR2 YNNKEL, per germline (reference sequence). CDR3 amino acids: CASSQDADEAFF. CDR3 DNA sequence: TGTGCCAGCAGCCAAGACGCGGATGAAGCTTTCTTT.

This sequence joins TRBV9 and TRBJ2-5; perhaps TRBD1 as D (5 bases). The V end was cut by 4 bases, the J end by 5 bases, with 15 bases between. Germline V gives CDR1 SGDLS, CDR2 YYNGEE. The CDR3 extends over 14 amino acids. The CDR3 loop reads CASSFQGGGETQYF. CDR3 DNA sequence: TGTGCCAGCAGCTTCCAGGGTGGCGGTGAGACCCAGTACTTC.

CDR3 nucleotide sequence: TGTGCCAGCAGCTTAGATCCGCGGGATTTCAGGGAGCTGTTTTTT. The encoded protein is CASSLDPRDFRELFF. The V and J genes are TRBV11-2 and TRBJ2-2; possible D gene TRBD2, 6 bases. The CDR3 has 15 residues. The germline gives CDR1 SGHAT, CDR2 FQNNGV. V gave up 0 bases and J gave up 9 bases, with 14 bases separating them. Looking up the rest from reference TRBV11-2 and TRBJ2-2 gives the full variable domain: EAGVAQSPRYKIIEKRQSVAFWCNPISGHATLYWYQQILGQGPKLLIQFQNNGVVDDSQLPKDRFSAERLKGVDSTLKIQPAKLEDSAVYLCASSLDPRDFRELFFGEGSRLTVL.

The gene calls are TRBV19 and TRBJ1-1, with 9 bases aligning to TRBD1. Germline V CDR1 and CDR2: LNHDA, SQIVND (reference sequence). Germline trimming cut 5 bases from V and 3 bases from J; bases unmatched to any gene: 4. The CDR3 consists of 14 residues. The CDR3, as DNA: TGTGCCAGTAGTGCCGGACAGGGGTACACTGAAGCTTTCTTT. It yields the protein CASSAGQGYTEAFF.

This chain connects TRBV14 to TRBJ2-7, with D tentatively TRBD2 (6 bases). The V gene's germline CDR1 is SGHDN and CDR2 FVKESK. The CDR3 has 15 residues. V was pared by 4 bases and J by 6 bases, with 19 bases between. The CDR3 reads CASSPLRGGGLEQYF. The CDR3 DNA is TGTGCCAGCAGCCCCTTGCGTGGGGGAGGACTCGAGCAGTACTTC.

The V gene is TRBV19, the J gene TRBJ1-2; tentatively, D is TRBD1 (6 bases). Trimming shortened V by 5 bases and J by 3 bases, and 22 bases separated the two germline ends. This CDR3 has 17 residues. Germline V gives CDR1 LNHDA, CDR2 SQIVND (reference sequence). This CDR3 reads CASSLIFAQGRDYGYTF. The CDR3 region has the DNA TGTGCCAGTAGTTTAATATTCGCACAGGGAAGGGACTATGGCTACACCTTC.

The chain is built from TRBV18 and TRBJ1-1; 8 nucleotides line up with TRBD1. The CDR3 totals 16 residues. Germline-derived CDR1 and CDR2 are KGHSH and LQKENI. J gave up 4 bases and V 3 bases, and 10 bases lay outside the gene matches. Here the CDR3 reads CASSPPTGAESTEAFF. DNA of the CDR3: TGTGCCAGCTCACCCCCGACAGGGGCTGAGAGCACTGAAGCTTTCTTT.

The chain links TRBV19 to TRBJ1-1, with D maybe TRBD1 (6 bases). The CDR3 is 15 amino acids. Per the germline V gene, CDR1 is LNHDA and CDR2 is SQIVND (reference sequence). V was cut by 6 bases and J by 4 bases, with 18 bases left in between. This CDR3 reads CASSMGWGLGTEAFF. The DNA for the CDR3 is TGTGCCAGTAGCATGGGGTGGGGGCTTGGCACTGAAGCTTTCTTT.

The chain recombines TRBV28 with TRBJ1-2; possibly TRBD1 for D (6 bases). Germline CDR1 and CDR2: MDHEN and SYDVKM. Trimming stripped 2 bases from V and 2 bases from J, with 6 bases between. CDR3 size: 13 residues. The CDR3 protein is CASSLTGNYGYTF. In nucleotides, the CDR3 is TGTGCCAGCAGTTTAACAGGGAACTATGGCTACACCTTC.

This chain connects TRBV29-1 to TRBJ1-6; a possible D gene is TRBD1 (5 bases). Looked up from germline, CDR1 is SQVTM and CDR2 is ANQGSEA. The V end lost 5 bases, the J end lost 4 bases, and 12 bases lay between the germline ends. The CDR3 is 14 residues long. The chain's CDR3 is CSVFPGLYNSPLHF. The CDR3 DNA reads TGCAGCGTTTTCCCGGGACTGTATAATTCACCCCTCCACTTT.

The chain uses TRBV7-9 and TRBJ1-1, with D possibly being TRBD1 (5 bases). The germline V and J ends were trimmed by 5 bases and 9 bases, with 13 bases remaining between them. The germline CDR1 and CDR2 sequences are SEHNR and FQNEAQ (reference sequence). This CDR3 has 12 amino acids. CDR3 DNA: TGTGCCAGCAGCCCCAGGGAGGGGAAAGCTTTCTTT. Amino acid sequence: CASSPREGKAFF.